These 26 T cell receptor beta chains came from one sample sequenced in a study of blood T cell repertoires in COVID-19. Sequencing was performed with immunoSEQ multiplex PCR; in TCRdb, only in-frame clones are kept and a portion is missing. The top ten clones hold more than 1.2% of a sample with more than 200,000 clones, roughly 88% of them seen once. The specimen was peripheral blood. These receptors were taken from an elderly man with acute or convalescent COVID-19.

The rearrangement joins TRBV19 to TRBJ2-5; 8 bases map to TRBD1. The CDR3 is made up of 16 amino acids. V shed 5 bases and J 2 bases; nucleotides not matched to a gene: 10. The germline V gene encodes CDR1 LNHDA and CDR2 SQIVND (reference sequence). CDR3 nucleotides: TGTGCCAGTAGTCCGGGCGGACAGGGTGGGCAAGAGACCCAGTACTTC. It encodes CASSPGGQGGQETQYF.

The CDR3 DNA sequence: TGTGCCAGCAGTGAATCCTTACTAGCGGGCGGGGATACGCAGTATTTT. Translated, it gives CASSESLLAGGDTQYF. V usage is TRBV25-1 and J usage is TRBJ2-3; 9 bases are shared with TRBD2. The V segment lost 1 base and the J segment 6 bases; nucleotides outside the gene matches: 8. This CDR3 is 16 amino acids long. The germline V gene has CDR1 MGHDK and CDR2 SYGVNS.

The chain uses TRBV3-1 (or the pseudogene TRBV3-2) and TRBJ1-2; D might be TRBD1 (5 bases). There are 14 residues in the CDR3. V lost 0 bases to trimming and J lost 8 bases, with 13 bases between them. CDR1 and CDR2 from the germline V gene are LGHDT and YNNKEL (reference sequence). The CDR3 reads CASSQDLAGDGYTF. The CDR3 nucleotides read TGTGCCAGCAGCCAAGATCTCGCGGGGGACGGCTACACCTTC.

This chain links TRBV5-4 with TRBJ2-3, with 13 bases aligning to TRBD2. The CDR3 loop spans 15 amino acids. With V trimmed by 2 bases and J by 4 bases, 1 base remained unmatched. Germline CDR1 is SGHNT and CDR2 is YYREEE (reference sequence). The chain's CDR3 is CASSLTSGRADTQYF. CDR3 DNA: TGTGCCAGCAGCTTAACTAGCGGGAGGGCAGATACGCAGTATTTT.

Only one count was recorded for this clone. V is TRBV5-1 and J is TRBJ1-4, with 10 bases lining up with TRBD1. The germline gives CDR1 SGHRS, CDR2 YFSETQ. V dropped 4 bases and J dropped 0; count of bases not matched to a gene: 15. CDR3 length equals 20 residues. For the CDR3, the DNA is TGCGCCAGCAGCCCAAGACAGGGGGCCTTTTTTCGCACAACTAATGAAAAACTGTTTTTT. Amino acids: CASSPRQGAFFRTTNEKLFF.

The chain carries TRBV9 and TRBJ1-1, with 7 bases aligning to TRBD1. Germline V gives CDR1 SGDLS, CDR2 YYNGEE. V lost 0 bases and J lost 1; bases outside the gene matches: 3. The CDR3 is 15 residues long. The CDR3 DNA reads TGTGCCAGCAGCGTAGGGGACAGCAGGAACACTGAAGCTTTCTTT. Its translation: CASSVGDSRNTEAFF.

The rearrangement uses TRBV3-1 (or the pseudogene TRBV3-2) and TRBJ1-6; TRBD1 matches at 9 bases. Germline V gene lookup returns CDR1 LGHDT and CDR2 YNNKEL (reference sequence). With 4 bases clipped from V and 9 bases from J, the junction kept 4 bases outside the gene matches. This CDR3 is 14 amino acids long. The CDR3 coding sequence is TGTGCCAGCAGCCGGGACAGGGTTAGTTCACCCCTCCACTTT. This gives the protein CASSRDRVSSPLHF.

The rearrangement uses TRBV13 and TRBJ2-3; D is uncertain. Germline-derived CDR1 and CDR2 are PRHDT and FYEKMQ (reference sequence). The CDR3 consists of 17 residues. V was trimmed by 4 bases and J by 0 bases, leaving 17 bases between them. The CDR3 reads CASSSLEQPSSTDTQYF. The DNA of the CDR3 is TGTGCCAGCAGCTCCCTTGAACAGCCTTCTAGCACAGATACGCAGTATTTT.

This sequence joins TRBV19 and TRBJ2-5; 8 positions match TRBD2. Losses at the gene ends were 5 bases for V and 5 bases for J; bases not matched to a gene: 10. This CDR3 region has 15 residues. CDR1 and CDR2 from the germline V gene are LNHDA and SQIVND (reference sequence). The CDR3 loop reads CASSPRAASGETQYF. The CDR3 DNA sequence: TGTGCCAGTAGTCCCAGAGCGGCTAGCGGGGAGACCCAGTACTTC.

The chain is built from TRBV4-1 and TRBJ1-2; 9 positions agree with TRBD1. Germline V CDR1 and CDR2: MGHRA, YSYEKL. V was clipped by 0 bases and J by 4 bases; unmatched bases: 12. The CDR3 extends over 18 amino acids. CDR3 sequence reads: CASSQDEVRGQGIYGYTF. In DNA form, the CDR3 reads TGCGCCAGCAGCCAAGATGAAGTCCGGGGACAGGGAATCTATGGCTACACCTTC.

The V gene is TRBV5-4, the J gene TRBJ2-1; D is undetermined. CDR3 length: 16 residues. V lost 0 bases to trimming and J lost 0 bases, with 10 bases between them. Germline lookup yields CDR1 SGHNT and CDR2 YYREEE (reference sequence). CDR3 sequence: CASSLGLQSSYNEQFF. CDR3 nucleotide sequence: TGTGCCAGCAGCTTGGGACTCCAGAGCTCCTACAATGAGCAGTTCTTC.

CDR3: CASSSEGAPYNEQFF. The DNA for the CDR3 is TGTGCCAGCAGCTCCGAGGGGGCACCCTACAATGAGCAGTTCTTC. The chain uses TRBV7-3 and TRBJ2-1; TRBD1 agrees at 7 bases. The V and J ends lost 4 bases and 2 bases, in that order; junction bases with no gene match: 5. In germline, CDR1 is SGHTA, CDR2 FQGTGA. CDR3 length equals 15 residues.

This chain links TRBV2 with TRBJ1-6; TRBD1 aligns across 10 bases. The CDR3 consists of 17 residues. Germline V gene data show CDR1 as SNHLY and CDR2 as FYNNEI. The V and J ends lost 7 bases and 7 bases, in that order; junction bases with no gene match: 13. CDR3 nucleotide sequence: TGTGCCAGCAACCCTCGGGACAGGGGATCGGGGAATTCACCCCTCCACTTT. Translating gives CASNPRDRGSGNSPLHF.

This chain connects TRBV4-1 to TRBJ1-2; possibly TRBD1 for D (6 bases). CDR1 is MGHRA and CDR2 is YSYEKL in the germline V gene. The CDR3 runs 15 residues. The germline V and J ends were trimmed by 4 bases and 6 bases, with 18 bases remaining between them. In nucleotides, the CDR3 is TGCGCCAGCAGCCGGACTAGACAGGTTCAAAATGGCTACACCTTC. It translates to CASSRTRQVQNGYTF.

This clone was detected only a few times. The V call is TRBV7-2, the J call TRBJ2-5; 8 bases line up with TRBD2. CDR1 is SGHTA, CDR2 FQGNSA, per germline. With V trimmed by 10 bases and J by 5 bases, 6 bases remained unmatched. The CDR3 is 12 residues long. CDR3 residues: CATGTRYETQYF. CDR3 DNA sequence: TGTGCCACTGGGACTAGGTACGAGACCCAGTACTTC. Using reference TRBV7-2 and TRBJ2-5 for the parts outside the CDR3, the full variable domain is GAGVSQSPSNKVTEKGKDVELRCDPISGHTALYWYRQSLGQGLEFLIYFQGNSAPDKSGLPSDRFSAERTGGSVSTLTIQRTQQEDSAVYLCATGTRYETQYFGPGTRLLVL.

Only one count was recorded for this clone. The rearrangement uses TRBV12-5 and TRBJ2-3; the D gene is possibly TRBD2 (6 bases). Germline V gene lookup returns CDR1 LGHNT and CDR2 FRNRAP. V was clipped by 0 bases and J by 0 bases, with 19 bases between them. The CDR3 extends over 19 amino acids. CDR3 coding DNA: TGTGCTAGTGGTTTGGTTTTCGGTGGGGGGAGTGTTAGCACAGATACGCAGTATTTT. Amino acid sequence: CASGLVFGGGSVSTDTQYF.

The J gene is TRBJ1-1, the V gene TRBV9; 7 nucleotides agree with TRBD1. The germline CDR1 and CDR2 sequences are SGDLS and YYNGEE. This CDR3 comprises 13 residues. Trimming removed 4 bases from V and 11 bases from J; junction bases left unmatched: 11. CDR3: CASSSSETGWAFF. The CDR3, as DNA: TGTGCCAGCAGCTCCAGTGAGACAGGGTGGGCTTTCTTT.

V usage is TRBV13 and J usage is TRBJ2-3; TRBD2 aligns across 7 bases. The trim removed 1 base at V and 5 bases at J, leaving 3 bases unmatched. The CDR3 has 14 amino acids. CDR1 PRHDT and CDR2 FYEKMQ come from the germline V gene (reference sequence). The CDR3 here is CASSLVAGVDTQYF. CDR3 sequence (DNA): TGTGCCAGCAGCTTAGTTGCGGGAGTAGATACGCAGTATTTT.

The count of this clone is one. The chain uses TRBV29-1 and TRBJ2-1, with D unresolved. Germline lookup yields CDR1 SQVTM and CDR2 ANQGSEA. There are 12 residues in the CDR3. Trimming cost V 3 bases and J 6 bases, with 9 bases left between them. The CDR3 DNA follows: TGCAGCGTTGATAACTCCCTCAATGAGCAGTTCTTC. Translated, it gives CSVDNSLNEQFF.

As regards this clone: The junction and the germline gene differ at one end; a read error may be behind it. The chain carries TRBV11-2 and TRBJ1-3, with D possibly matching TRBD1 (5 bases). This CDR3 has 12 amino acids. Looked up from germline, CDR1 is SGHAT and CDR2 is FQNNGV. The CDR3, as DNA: TGTGCCAGCAGCCTAAATCACAGGAAGACGGCTTTT. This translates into CASSLNHRKTAF.

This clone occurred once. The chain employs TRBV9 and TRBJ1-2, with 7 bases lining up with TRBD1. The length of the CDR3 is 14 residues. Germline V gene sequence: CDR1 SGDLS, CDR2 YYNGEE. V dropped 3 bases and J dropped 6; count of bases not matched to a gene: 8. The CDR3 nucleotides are TGTGCCAGCAGCGAAGACAGGGAAAACGATGGCTACACCTTC. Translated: CASSEDRENDGYTF.

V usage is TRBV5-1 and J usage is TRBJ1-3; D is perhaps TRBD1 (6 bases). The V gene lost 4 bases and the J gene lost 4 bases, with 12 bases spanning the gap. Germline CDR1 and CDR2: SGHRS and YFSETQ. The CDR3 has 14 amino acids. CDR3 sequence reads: CASSPQGRGNTIYF. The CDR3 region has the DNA TGCGCCAGCAGCCCCCAGGGGAGAGGAAACACCATATATTTT.

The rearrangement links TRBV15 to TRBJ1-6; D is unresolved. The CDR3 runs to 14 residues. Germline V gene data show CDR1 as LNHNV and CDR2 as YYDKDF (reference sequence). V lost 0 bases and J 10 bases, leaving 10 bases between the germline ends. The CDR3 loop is CATSRDNQASPLHF. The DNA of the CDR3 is TGTGCCACCAGCAGAGATAATCAAGCCTCACCCCTCCACTTT.

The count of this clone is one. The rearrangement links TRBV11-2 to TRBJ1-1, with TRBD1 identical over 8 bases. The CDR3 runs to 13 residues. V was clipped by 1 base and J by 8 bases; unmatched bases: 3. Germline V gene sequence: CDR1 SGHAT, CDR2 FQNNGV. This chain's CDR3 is CASSLAGGLEAFF. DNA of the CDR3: TGTGCCAGCAGCTTAGCAGGGGGCTTGGAAGCTTTCTTT.

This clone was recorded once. The CDR3 loop is CASINNDRGPGELFF. CDR3 in DNA: TGTGCCAGCATAAATAACGACAGGGGGCCCGGGGAGCTGTTTTTT. The V and J genes are TRBV6-5 and TRBJ2-2; 10 bases align to TRBD1. V shed 7 bases, J shed 6 bases, and the junction held 8 bases outside the gene matches. This CDR3 has 15 amino acids. The germline V gene encodes CDR1 MNHEY and CDR2 SVGAGI.

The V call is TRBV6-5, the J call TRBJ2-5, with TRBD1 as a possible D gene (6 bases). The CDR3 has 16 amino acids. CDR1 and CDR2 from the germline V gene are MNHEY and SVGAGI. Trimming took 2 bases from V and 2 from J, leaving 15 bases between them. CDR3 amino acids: CASSYRGHPRQETQYF. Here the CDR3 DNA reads TGTGCCAGCAGTTACAGGGGACATCCGAGACAAGAGACCCAGTACTTC.